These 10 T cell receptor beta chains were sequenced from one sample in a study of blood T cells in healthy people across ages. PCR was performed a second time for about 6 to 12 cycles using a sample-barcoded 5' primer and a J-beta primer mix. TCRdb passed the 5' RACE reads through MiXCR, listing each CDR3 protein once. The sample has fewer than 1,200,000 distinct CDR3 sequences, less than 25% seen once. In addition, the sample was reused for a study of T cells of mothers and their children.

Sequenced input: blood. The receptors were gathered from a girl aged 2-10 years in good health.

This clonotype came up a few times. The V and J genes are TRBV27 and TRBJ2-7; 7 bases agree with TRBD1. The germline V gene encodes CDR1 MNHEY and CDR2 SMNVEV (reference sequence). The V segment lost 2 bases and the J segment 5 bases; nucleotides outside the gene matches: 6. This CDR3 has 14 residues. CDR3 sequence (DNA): TGTGCCAGCAGTTTAAGGGGGCGCGTCCACGAGCAGTACTTC. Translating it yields CASSLRGRVHEQYF.

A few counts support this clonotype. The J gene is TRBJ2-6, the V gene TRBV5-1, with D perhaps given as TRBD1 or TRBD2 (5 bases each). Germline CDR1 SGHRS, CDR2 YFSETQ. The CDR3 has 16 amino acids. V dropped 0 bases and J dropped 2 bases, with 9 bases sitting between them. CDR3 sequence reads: CASSLVGVTGANVLTF. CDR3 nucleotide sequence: TGCGCCAGCAGCTTGGTGGGGGTAACTGGGGCCAACGTCCTGACTTTC.

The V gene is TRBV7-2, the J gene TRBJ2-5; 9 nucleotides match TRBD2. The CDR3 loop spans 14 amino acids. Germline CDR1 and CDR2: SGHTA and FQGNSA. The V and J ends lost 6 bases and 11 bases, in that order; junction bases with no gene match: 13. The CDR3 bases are TGTGCCAGCAGTATTAGCGGGAGTTCAGGGGAGCAGTACTTC. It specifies CASSISGSSGEQYF.

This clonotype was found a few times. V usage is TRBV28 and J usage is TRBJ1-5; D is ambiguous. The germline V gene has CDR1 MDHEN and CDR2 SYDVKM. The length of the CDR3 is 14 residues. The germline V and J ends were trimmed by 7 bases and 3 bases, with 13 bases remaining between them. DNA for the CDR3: TGTGCCAGCAAATATCGGCAGGTCAATCAGCCCCAGCATTTT. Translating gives CASKYRQVNQPQHF.

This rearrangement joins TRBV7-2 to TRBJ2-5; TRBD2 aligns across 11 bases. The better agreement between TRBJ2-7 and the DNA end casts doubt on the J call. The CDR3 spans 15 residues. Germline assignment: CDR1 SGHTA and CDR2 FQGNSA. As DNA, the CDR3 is TGTGCCAGCAGCTTATCTAGCGGGGGGATGTACGAGCAGTACTTC. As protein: CASSLSSGGMYEQYF.

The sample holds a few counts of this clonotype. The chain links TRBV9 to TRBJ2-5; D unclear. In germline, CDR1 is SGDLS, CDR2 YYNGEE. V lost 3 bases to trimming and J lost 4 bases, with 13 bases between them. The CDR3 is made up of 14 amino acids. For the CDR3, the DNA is TGTGCCAGCAGCGCGAATGACTTAGGAGAGACCCAGTACTTC. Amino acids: CASSANDLGETQYF.

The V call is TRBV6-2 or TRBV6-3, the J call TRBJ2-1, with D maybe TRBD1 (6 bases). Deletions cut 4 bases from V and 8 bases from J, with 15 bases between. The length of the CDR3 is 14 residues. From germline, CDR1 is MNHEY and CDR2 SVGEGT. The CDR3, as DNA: TGTGCCAGCAGTTCTGGACAGATATTCGATGAGCAGTTCTTC. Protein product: CASSSGQIFDEQFF.

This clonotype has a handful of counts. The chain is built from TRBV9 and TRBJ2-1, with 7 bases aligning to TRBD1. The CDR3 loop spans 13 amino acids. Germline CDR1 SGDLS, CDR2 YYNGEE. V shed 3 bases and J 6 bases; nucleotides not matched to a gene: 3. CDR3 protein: CASSGGQTNEQFF. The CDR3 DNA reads TGTGCCAGCAGCGGGGGACAGACCAATGAGCAGTTCTTC.

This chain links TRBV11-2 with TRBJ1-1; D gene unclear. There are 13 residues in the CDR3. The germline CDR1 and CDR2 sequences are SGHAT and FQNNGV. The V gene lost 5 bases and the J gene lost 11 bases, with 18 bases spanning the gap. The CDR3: CASSPASGLRAFF. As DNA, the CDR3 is TGTGCCAGCAGCCCCGCGTCTGGACTCAGGGCTTTCTTT.

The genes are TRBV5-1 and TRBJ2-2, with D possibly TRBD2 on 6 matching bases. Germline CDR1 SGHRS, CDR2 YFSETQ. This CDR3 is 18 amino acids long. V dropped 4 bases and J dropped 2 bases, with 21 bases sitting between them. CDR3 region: CASSGVGSGYNNTGELFF. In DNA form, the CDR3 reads TGCGCCAGCAGCGGGGTAGGTAGCGGTTATAACAACACCGGGGAGCTGTTTTTT. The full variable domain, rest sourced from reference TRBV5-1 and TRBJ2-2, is KAGVTQTPRYLIKTRGQQVTLSCSPISGHRSVSWYQQTPGQGLQFLFEYFSETQRNKGNFPGRFSGRQFSNSRSEMNVSTLELGDSALYLCASSGVGSGYNNTGELFFGEGSRLTVL.